This T cell receptor beta chain was sequenced for a study of response to subunit inactivated influenza vaccine. Study-wide results and limits: Authors suggested that a seasonal influenza vaccination recruits few new T cells each time.

A single record per CDR3 protein comes from TCRdb applying MiXCR to the RT-PCR reads. This sample has roughly 500,000 distinct CDR3 sequences, with 16% found just once. In its sample, this clonotype was seen many times. Its specificity is unknown. V was pared by 4 bases and J by 8 bases, with 18 bases between. The CDR3 is 14 residues long. Germline V gene data show CDR1 as MDHEN and CDR2 as SYDVKM. The clonotype comes from a man aged 45 to 70 who received an inactivated influenza vaccine. This chain joins TRBV28 and TRBJ2-7, with D possibly called TRBD1 or TRBD2 (6 bases each). Material: CD4+ T cells sorted from PBMCs, obtained around 2 years after vaccination. The CDR3 is CASSSGGTLLQQYF. The DNA for the CDR3 is TGTGCCAGCAGTTCCGGGGGCACACTTCTCCAGCAGTACTTC. Supplemented by reference TRBV28 and TRBJ2-7, the full variable domain reads DVKVTQSSRYLVKRTGEKVFLECVQDMDHENMFWYRQDPGLGLRLIYFSYDVKMKEKGDIPEGYSVSREKKERFSLILESASTNQTSMYLCASSSGGTLLQQYFGPGTRLTVT.